This TCR beta chain was recovered during a study of cytomegalovirus exposure and HLA in healthy donors (TCRdb year 2017). Background for the entire study: In an earlier analysis of about 560 of the donors, less than 350 Gb of sequence data and approximately 120 million unique TCR beta sequences from some 170 million T cells were reported. An early release covering just under 650 HLA-typed donors comprised approximately 300 gigabases of sequencing data and tens of millions of unique TCR sequences. The genetic ancestry cluster associated with self-reported Caucasian donors included about 84% of the 398 genotyped donors. The study was designed to test whether signatures of past pathogen exposure could be identified by cataloging public T cell receptors. The T cell repertoires of 550 to 850 subjects were profiled by immunosequencing and related to cytomegalovirus serostatus. Along with the roughly 700-subject first cohort, a separate validation cohort of 120 different subjects was used. To predict cytomegalovirus infection status, the study brought together high-throughput TCR immunosequencing, statistical association of individual TCRs with disease status, and machine learning. To study patterns of TCR occurrence, a later analysis re-analyzed previously published TCR beta repertoires from 550 to 800 donors and added high-resolution HLA genotyping. In the later analysis, no new phenotypic data were used to find candidate immune exposures; instead, reliance was placed on TCR beta sequences and their occurrence across donors. In an earlier analysis of 500 to 650 of the donors, high-throughput TCR beta sequencing was used to judge whether each TCR beta V gene segment behaved as functional or pseudogenic. Alongside the repertoire data, information on donor age, sex, ethnicity and CMV serostatus was compiled. A later genetic analysis took genome-wide SNP genotypes for about 55% of the roughly 700 donors and used that subset as a discovery cohort. All discovery cohort repertoires had been generated using a single sequencing platform. HLA typing covered class I and class II loci at four-digit resolution. The number of typed donors differed by locus: roughly 620-640 for A, B, C, DRB1 and DQB1; 500 to 550 for DQA1; fewer than 610 for DPA1; and approximately 450 for DPB1. A handful of DR-DQ haplotypes were handled as single units for association and clustering because linkage in the cohort was strong. Among almost 400 genotyped donors of the cohort, an average of 235,054 unique TCR beta nucleotide sequences were sequenced per donor, approximately 20% of them non-productive. The paper's findings and limits, for the study overall: A later analysis found that TCR association rates varied across HLA loci, with DRB1 alleles showing the most associated TCRs and HLA-C alleles the fewest. The earlier analysis of almost 600 of the donors excluded 15 to 20 rarely observed V segments, including chromosome 9 orphons, because counts were too low. The sequencing pipeline was judged likely to have produced a cluster of highly shared sequence variants as a technical artifact. The classifier was reported to diagnose cytomegalovirus status with high specificity and sensitivity in both the original cohort and the validation cohort. A further reported finding was that TCR beta sequences accurately predicted the HLA-A and HLA-B alleles for most subjects in the first cohort. When HLA alleles, especially DR and DQ, strongly co-occurred, attributing TCR associations to individual alleles was difficult. In this cohort, only TCR beta chains were sequenced, and detectable features were limited by the absence of alpha or paired-chain data. A later analysis associated about 18,000 TCR beta sequences with specific HLA alleles at a false discovery rate of 0.05. V-gene and J-gene trimming of TCR beta chains was associated with a missense DCLRE1C variant in a later genetic analysis, and the association was replicated in an independent cohort. In a later analysis, HLA-associated TCR beta chains showed more clonal expansion and lower generation probabilities than non-associated chains that were equally common. The authors suggested that the approach could potentially be extended to other disease states and immunological phenotypes. For the cohort, immune exposure information was limited to CMV serostatus. Compared with the approximately 720-donor mean, donors in an Asian-associated ancestry cluster had fewer N-insertions in productive TCRs, according to a later genetic analysis. Most CMV-associated TCR beta chains appeared to be HLA-restricted in a later analysis, and the HLA associations seemed to be driven largely by CMV exposure. A total of around 150 TCR beta chains were listed by the study as associated with cytomegalovirus. Most TCR sequences were seen in very few donors, while some public TCRs were found in many individuals. Because HLA typing was missing for some donors at each locus, association tests included only the typed subset. According to a later analysis, parvovirus B19, influenza, CMV and Epstein-Barr virus appeared linked to several top co-occurrence clusters. In vitro tests confirmed that three of the cytomegalovirus-associated TCR beta chains recognize cytomegalovirus antigens. Correlated functional status among segregating V segments might reflect linkage disequilibrium, but an unknown experimental factor could not be ruled out. Because the 87-base-pair reads could not distinguish some IMGT-functional V segments, including TRBV6-2 and TRBV6-3, those segments were excluded. Sequencing depth was assumed to be roughly uniform across donors in the presence/absence analyses, though that assumption may not hold. In an earlier analysis of some 640 of the donors, most TCR beta V segments were observed in productive rearrangements about 87% or about 30% of the time, broadly matching IMGT annotations.

Libraries were built with the immunoSEQ multiplex PCR assay. For the multiplex PCR, a mixture combining 60 forward primers for TCR Vbeta segments and 13 reverse primers for TCR Jbeta segments was used. A multiplex PCR assay on genomic DNA amplified the CDR3 region of rearranged TCR beta genes. The Illumina HiSeq System was used to sequence the amplified TCR beta libraries as 87-base-pair reads. As for the authors' bioinformatics: A later analysis tallied around 82 million unique TCR beta chains across the 700 or so repertoires, and some 10 million of those chains were shared by two or more donors. Raw reads were error-corrected and collapsed into unique sequences with a nearest-neighbor algorithm that merged closely related sequences to remove PCR and sequencing errors. To assign V, D and J gene segments, CDR3 sequences were aligned to IMGT reference sequences. For a sequence to be retained, a match of at least six nucleotides to both a V gene segment and a J gene segment was required. Rearrangements were called productive when the CDR3 lacked stop codons and stayed in frame with V and J; all others were non-productive. CDR3 was defined according to IMGT convention as the region running from the second conserved V-encoded cysteine to the conserved J-encoded phenylalanine. Sequences without an unambiguous match to a single V gene segment were excluded from the earlier analysis of over 500 of the donors. An earlier analysis of 587 of the donors classified V segments as functional when productive rearrangements were above 56.7% and as segregating when the standard deviation between donors was above 5%. To diagnose cytomegalovirus status from the catalog of TCR beta chain sequences, a statistical classification framework was built. V and J gene assignment, in a later analysis, came from comparing TCR nucleotide sequences with IMGT/GENE-DB human TR gene sequences. Using the TCRdist pipeline, a later analysis assigned CDR3 sequences along with most-parsimonious VDJ recombination scenarios. In a later analysis, each TCR beta chain was defined by its CDR3 amino acid sequence together with its V-gene family, and reads without a unique V-gene family were excluded. As a way to deal with suspected cross-contamination and a sequencing artifact, a later analysis dropped roughly 600 nucleotide sequences that were highly shared and had low generation probability. In a later analysis, a clonal expansion index for each public chain was calculated from normalized within-repertoire ranks of inferred template counts. In a later analysis, generation probabilities were computed using a VDJ recombination model fitted to out-of-frame rearrangements, and the results were checked against IGoR. A later analysis scored TCR-TCR, TCR-HLA and TCR-CMV co-occurrence with hypergeometric tests, applying a repertoire-size bias correction to TCR pairs. False discovery rates were estimated in a later analysis by permuting HLA or CMV assignments 20 times. In a later analysis, co-occurring TCRs were grouped using DBSCAN, with TCRdist sequence similarity added in when clustering inside HLA-allele-positive subsets. Repertoires with fewer than 30,000 or more than 120,000 public chains, plus five repertoires with anomalous nucleotide sharing, were excluded from co-occurrence clustering. TCRdb re-hosts the immuneACCESS table, in-frame sequences only. Its copies lack some clones; in the studies checked, an unresolved V gene accounts for under half of them, and the cause for the rest is not known. That table is the source of V, J and clone size, and D and trimming were worked out from the DNA. Across this sample there are hundreds of thousands of clones, with approximately 78% seen only once. The biggest ten clones account for approximately 2.8% of the sample.

Concerning this clone: The target of this receptor is not known. No much larger clone is present one base from it, and per-base qualities are unavailable.

The cohort consisted of some 730 healthy bone marrow donors. At the time of sampling, all cohort members were nominally healthy, though unrecorded immune exposures were likely present. The donor tested CMV seronegative and was one of the 352 seronegative cohort members. Each donor provided a peripheral blood sample, and peripheral blood mononuclear cells were used for TCR beta sequencing. The Qiagen DNeasy Blood Extraction Kit was used to extract genomic DNA from the blood cell samples. The CDR3 spans 14 residues, from the cysteine through the phenylalanine. Only CDR3 DNA remains: 42 bases, in frame from the first base. The V end gives up 3 bases and the J end 3 bases, leaving 5 bases in the junction not matched to a gene. As encoded in the germline V gene, CDR1 is SGHRS while CDR2 is YFSETQ.

The chain employs TRBV5-1 and TRBJ2-7; 8 middle bases align to TRBD1. This sequence originates from a man under 40 in good health and CMV-seronegative. Input material: PBMCs. The CDR3 corresponds to CASSSRTGYYEQYF. The sequenced DNA is TGCGCCAGCAGCTCACGGACAGGGTACTACGAGCAGTACTTC.